The clone carrying this TCR beta chain was seen once. The data derive from a study of shared clonotypes between healthy human individuals. Study-level background: Ranging from 18 to 49 in age, donors were a couple of women and a few men.

Produced via immunoSEQ multiplex PCR; TCRdb's table is partial and in-frame only. The sample records about 1.5 million clones, around 98% being singletons. Sequencing used naive CD4+ T cells sorted from blood. Stated subset: CD45RA+ positively selected. This receptor was taken from a man aged 25-45 years in good health.

CDR3 sequence: CASSLGGLAYEQYF. CDR3 bases: TGTGCCAGCAGCTTGGGGGGGTTGGCCTACGAGCAGTACTTC. The V gene is TRBV5-6, the J gene TRBJ2-7; D tentatively fits TRBD1 or TRBD2 (5 bases each). Deletions cut 0 bases from V and 2 bases from J, with 9 bases between. This CDR3 contains 14 residues. Germline V gives CDR1 SGHDT, CDR2 YYEEEE. The variable domain in full, with the rest retrieved from reference TRBV5-6 and TRBJ2-7, is DAGVTQSPTHLIKTRGQQVTLRCSPKSGHDTVSWYQQALGQGPQFIFQYYEEEERQRGNFPDRFSGHQFPNYSSELNVNALLLGDSALYLCASSLGGLAYEQYFGPGTRLTVT.